This T cell receptor beta chain was sequenced in a study of blood T cell repertoires in COVID-19. Overall study context: Specimens from acute and convalescent COVID-19 originated in the United States, Italy and Spain. The cDNA or gDNA used as material had been derived from T cells, B-cell-depleted T cells, or PBMCs.

V was cut by 8 bases and J by 0 bases, with 15 bases left in between. From germline, CDR1 is SGDLS and CDR2 YYNGEE. The CDR3 consists of 15 residues. Under the authors' procedure: Amplification of reference gene primers was used by the study to estimate nucleated cell counts. Produced via immunoSEQ multiplex PCR; TCRdb's table is partial and in-frame only. That table furnishes V, J and clone size, whereas the DNA furnished D and trimming. This sample has more than 65,000 clones, with 87% found just once. This chain uses TRBV9 with TRBJ2-1; D possibly corresponds to TRBD2 (6 bases). Sequences were obtained from peripheral blood. The clonotype was recovered from a man aged 45-65 years with active COVID-19. CDR3 nucleotides: TGTGCCAGTGGAAGCGGGCCAAGCTCCTACAATGAGCAGTTCTTC. Translated: CASGSGPSSYNEQFF.